This record covers a single TCR beta chain. The data were taken from a study of cytomegalovirus exposure and HLA in healthy donors. Study overall: Early release data held roughly 90 million unique TCRs from HLA-typed donors.

PCR involved 60 Vbeta and 13 Jbeta primers. Measured with immunoSEQ multiplex PCR; TCRdb has only the in-frame clones, and not every one. The repertoire holds 140,000 or so clones, 84% seen once, with about 2.5% in the top ten. The source material was PBMCs. This TCR came from a boy aged 2 to 9 in good health and CMV-seronegative.

The CDR3 region is CASSVGIRQASKRRNTEAFF. CDR3 DNA: TGTGCCAGCAGCGTAGGCATAAGACAGGCATCTAAGAGGCGGAACACTGAAGCTTTCTTT. The chain carries TRBV9 and TRBJ1-1; a weak D match, TRBD1 (6 bases). This CDR3 spans 20 amino acids. V gave up 0 bases and J gave up 1 base, with 25 bases separating them. CDR1 and CDR2 from the germline V gene are SGDLS and YYNGEE.